The 30 T cell receptor beta chains below all came from one sample that was sequenced in a study of T cells in Graves' hyperthyroidism and ophthalmopathy. RNA transcripts served as the template for amplifying TCR beta CDR3 regions. Using the HTBI primer set, a first-round RT-PCR was run on the TCR CDR3. TCRdb used MiXCR to reprocess the multiplex PCR reads, holding one entry per CDR3 protein. The sample contains about 600,000 distinct CDR3 sequences, about 14% of which appear only once. Sequencing was done on a sample of blood. The receptors originated from a woman aged 45-60 years with Graves' ophthalmopathy.

The chain has TRBV18 and TRBJ1-1; D gene unclear. Germline CDR1 is KGHSH and CDR2 is LQKENI. Trimming cost V 3 bases and J 7 bases, with 12 bases left between them. The CDR3 spans 13 residues. Written as DNA, the CDR3 is TGTGCCAGCTCACCCTTCGACACCTATGAAGCTTTCTTT. It is translated as CASSPFDTYEAFF.

In the case of this clonotype: A much larger clone sits a single nucleotide away, making a read error possible. The gene calls are TRBV18 and TRBJ1-1; D not resolved. The CDR3 runs to 13 residues. Germline CDR1 reads KGHSH; CDR2 reads LQKENI. This CDR3 reads CVSSPAPDTEAFF. Written as DNA, the CDR3 is TGTGTCAGCTCACCAGCACCCGACACTGAAGCTTTCTTT.

This rearrangement joins TRBV30 to TRBJ2-1, with D maybe TRBD1 (5 bases). Germline CDR1 reads GTSNPN; CDR2 reads SVGIG (reference sequence). This CDR3 is built from 15 residues. V was cut by 1 base and J by 0 bases, with 10 bases left in between. CDR3 region: CAWSEGVSSYNEQFF. The CDR3 DNA is TGTGCCTGGAGTGAAGGGGTTAGCTCCTACAATGAGCAGTTCTTC.

The sample holds many counts of this clonotype. The chain combines TRBV6-2 or TRBV6-3 with TRBJ2-7; D remains ambiguous. This CDR3 is 13 amino acids long. Germline V gene data show CDR1 as MNHEY and CDR2 as SVGEGT. The ends were cut back, 7 bases at V and 3 bases at J, with 13 bases in the middle. The CDR3 is CASTLKTGYEQYF. In DNA form, the CDR3 reads TGTGCCAGCACTCTCAAGACGGGCTACGAGCAGTACTTC.

In its sample, this clonotype was seen a few times. The chain couples TRBV5-4 to TRBJ2-3; D might be TRBD2 (5 bases). The CDR3 sequence is 14 residues long. Germline V gives CDR1 SGHNT, CDR2 YYREEE (reference sequence). Trimming took 3 bases from V and 4 from J, leaving 12 bases between them. The CDR3 DNA sequence: TGTGCCAGCAGCTGGGAACTAGTTTCAGATACGCAGTATTTT. Translated: CASSWELVSDTQYF.

This clonotype was found many times. V usage is TRBV7-9 and J usage is TRBJ2-1; D possibly matches TRBD1 or TRBD2 (5 bases each). With 5 bases removed from V and 5 bases from J, the gap between germline ends came to 19 bases. CDR3 length equals 16 residues. Germline V CDR1 and CDR2: SEHNR, FQNEAQ (reference sequence). This CDR3 reads CASSTYPGTRNNEQFF. DNA for the CDR3: TGTGCCAGCAGCACGTACCCCGGGACCCGTAACAATGAGCAGTTCTTC.

This clonotype was observed many times. V is TRBV20-1 and J is TRBJ2-5, with 11 positions matching TRBD2. CDR1 is DFQATT and CDR2 is SNEGSKA in the germline V gene (reference sequence). The length of the CDR3 is 19 residues. CDR3 amino acids: CSTLGAGTSGGGYQETQYF. For the CDR3, the DNA is TGCAGCACACTAGGCGCCGGGACTAGCGGAGGAGGGTACCAAGAGACCCAGTACTTC.

In its sample, this clonotype was seen a few times. A read error may explain this, as a much larger clone is one base away. V and J are TRBV28 and TRBJ1-1; D gene uncertain. This CDR3 has 14 residues. Germline loops: CDR1 MDHEN, CDR2 SYDVKM. V gave up 2 bases and J gave up 5 bases, with 12 bases separating them. The chain's CDR3 is CASSLVRIRTEAFF. The CDR3 nucleotides are TGTGCCAGCAGTTTAGTGAGGATTCGGACTGAAGCTTTCTTT.

This clonotype was observed many times. The rearrangement joins TRBV13 to TRBJ2-3; possibly TRBD1 or TRBD2 for D (5 bases each). The V gene's germline CDR1 is PRHDT and CDR2 FYEKMQ (reference sequence). The CDR3 totals 16 residues. The germline V and J ends were trimmed by 5 bases and 2 bases, with 17 bases remaining between them. CDR3 nucleotides: TGTGCCAGCAGCCCACGTCCGGGGCTTACCACAGATACGCAGTATTTT. Its protein is CASSPRPGLTTDTQYF.

This clonotype was observed many times. This sequence joins TRBV7-9 and TRBJ1-1; TRBD1 matches at 9 bases. CDR1 SEHNR and CDR2 FQNEAQ come from the germline V gene (reference sequence). There are 14 residues in the CDR3. The V and J ends lost 1 base and 8 bases, in that order; junction bases with no gene match: 5. CDR3 sequence reads: CASSLGHGTGEAFF. The CDR3 bases are TGTGCCAGCAGCTTAGGCCACGGGACAGGGGAAGCTTTCTTT.

This clonotype was picked up many times. The V gene is TRBV2, the J gene TRBJ1-5; possibly TRBD1 for D (5 bases). CDR3 length: 13 residues. Trimming pared 5 bases from V and 6 bases from J, leaving 11 bases between. Germline loops: CDR1 SNHLY, CDR2 FYNNEI. CDR3 sequence: CASSMTEVQPQHF. For the CDR3, the DNA is TGTGCCAGCAGTATGACAGAGGTTCAGCCCCAGCATTTT.

This clonotype was seen repeatedly, ten times or more. The rearrangement links TRBV9 to TRBJ1-1, with D possibly TRBD1 on 6 matching bases. This CDR3 is 15 amino acids long. CDR1 is SGDLS and CDR2 is YYNGEE in the germline V gene. Trimming shortened V by 1 base and J by 4 bases, and 14 bases separated the two germline ends. In DNA form, the CDR3 reads TGTGCCAGCAGCGTAAGAACAGGGTCGGGCACTGAAGCTTTCTTT. It is translated as CASSVRTGSGTEAFF.

This clonotype was counted ten times or more. This chain's CDR3 is CASSHRQGGSYGYTF. Written as DNA, the CDR3 is TGTGCCAGCAGCCACCGACAGGGTGGAAGCTATGGCTACACCTTC. The chain has TRBV12-3 or TRBV12-4 and TRBJ1-2, with 7 nucleotides matching TRBD1. With 6 bases clipped from V and 4 bases from J, the junction kept 11 bases outside the gene matches. This CDR3 is built from 15 residues.

The chain uses TRBV25-1 and TRBJ2-1, with 10 positions matching TRBD2. This CDR3 region has 15 residues. Germline V gives CDR1 MGHDK, CDR2 SYGVNS. After removal of 7 bases from V and 4 bases from J, the junction contained 7 bases not matched to a gene. CDR3 DNA sequence: TGTGCCAGCACTCGAGCTAGCGGGAGATACAATGAGCAGTTCTTC. Protein: CASTRASGRYNEQFF.

This clonotype was detected ten times or more. The J gene is TRBJ2-3, the V gene TRBV9; 10 nucleotides match TRBD1. The CDR3 consists of 17 residues. Germline V CDR1 and CDR2: SGDLS, YYNGEE. Trimming at V came to 0 bases and at J to 4 bases, leaving 8 bases not matched to a gene. The CDR3 DNA is TGTGCCAGCAGCGTAGAGGGGGGACAGGGGTGGGCAGATACGCAGTATTTT. This translates into CASSVEGGQGWADTQYF.

Ten or more counts support this clonotype. This chain links TRBV28 with TRBJ1-6, with 8 bases identical to TRBD1. The CDR3 runs 17 residues. V lost 1 base and J lost 7; bases outside the gene matches: 9. Germline CDR1 is MDHEN and CDR2 is SYDVKM. CDR3 coding DNA: TGTGCCAGCAGTTTATCCACCGGACAGGGTGCGAATTCACCCCTCCACTTT. This gives the protein CASSLSTGQGANSPLHF.

There are many counts of this clonotype. CDR3 sequence reads: CASSLEVPTSQETQYF. CDR3 nucleotides: TGTGCCAGCAGCTTAGAAGTTCCGACTTCCCAAGAGACCCAGTACTTC. The chain combines TRBV7-6 with TRBJ2-5; D ambiguous. Germline assignment: CDR1 SGHVS and CDR2 FNYEAQ. V dropped 1 base and J dropped 1 base, with 13 bases sitting between them. This CDR3 is 16 amino acids long.

This clonotype was observed at least ten times. The chain links TRBV10-3 to TRBJ2-3, with D tentatively TRBD1 (5 bases). CDR1 and CDR2 from the germline V gene are ENHRY and SYGVKD. The CDR3 runs 15 residues. Trimming shortened V by 2 bases and J by 0 bases, and 9 bases separated the two germline ends. The DNA of the CDR3 is TGTGCCATCAGTGAGGGGGCACTAAGCACAGATACGCAGTATTTT. Residues: CAISEGALSTDTQYF.

This clonotype was picked up a small number of times. The V call is TRBV20-1, the J call TRBJ2-3; 12 bases fit TRBD2. The V segment lost 5 bases and the J segment 5 bases; nucleotides outside the gene matches: 5. CDR3 size: 14 residues. CDR1 and CDR2 (germline): DFQATT, SNEGSKA (reference sequence). The CDR3 region is CSALLAGGRDTQYF. The CDR3 DNA reads TGCAGTGCTCTGCTAGCGGGAGGGCGAGATACGCAGTATTTT.

At least ten counts were recorded for this clonotype. The rearrangement links TRBV20-1 to TRBJ2-1; no definite D call. CDR1 and CDR2 from the germline V gene are DFQATT and SNEGSKA (reference sequence). The CDR3 has 12 amino acids. The ends were cut back, 3 bases at V and 6 bases at J, with 9 bases in the middle. The CDR3 DNA reads TGCAGTGCTAGTGAGGTCAGCAATGAGCAGTTCTTC. Translated: CSASEVSNEQFF.

In this sample, this clonotype turned up many times. The chain carries TRBV5-1 and TRBJ2-7; 8 nucleotides agree with TRBD2. This CDR3 region has 14 residues. J lost 6 bases, V lost 2 bases, and 7 bases had no gene match. Looked up from germline, CDR1 is SGHRS and CDR2 is YFSETQ. The CDR3 coding sequence is TGCGCCAGCAGCTTAACGGGAGGGTCGGGCGAGCAGTACTTC. The encoded protein is CASSLTGGSGEQYF.

This clonotype came up many times. The chain uses TRBV29-1 and TRBJ1-1; 7 bases are shared with TRBD1. Trimming took 5 bases from V and 1 from J; bases not matched to a gene: 4. CDR3 length: 13 residues. Per germline, CDR1 SQVTM and CDR2 ANQGSEA. The CDR3 nucleotides read TGCAGCGTTAAGACAGGGTGGAACACTGAAGCTTTCTTT. It yields the protein CSVKTGWNTEAFF.

The chain uses TRBV20-1 and TRBJ2-5; weak D call: TRBD2 (7 bases). This CDR3 spans 14 amino acids. CDR1 is DFQATT, CDR2 SNEGSKA, per germline (reference sequence). CDR3: CSLSRGATRETQYF. CDR3 DNA: TGCAGCCTATCTCGGGGGGCGACCAGGGAGACCCAGTACTTC.

This clonotype was counted many times. The gene calls are TRBV28 and TRBJ2-1, with D perhaps being TRBD1 or TRBD2 (5 bases each). The V gene's germline CDR1 is MDHEN and CDR2 SYDVKM. CDR3 length equals 18 residues. The V and J ends lost 8 bases and 1 base respectively, with 24 bases between them. In DNA form, the CDR3 reads TGTGCCAGCCAGGGACGGGGATCAACCAAGGGGTCCTACAATGAGCAGTTCTTC. Protein sequence: CASQGRGSTKGSYNEQFF.

This clonotype was detected ten times or more. The J gene is TRBJ2-2, the V gene TRBV30; possibly TRBD2 for D (6 bases). The CDR3 is made up of 16 amino acids. Trimming left V 1 base short and J 3 bases short, with 15 bases between. Germline-derived CDR1 and CDR2 are GTSNPN and SVGIG (reference sequence). The CDR3 here is CAWSAQMWGDTGELFF. CDR3 sequence (DNA): TGTGCCTGGAGTGCCCAGATGTGGGGGGACACCGGGGAGCTGTTTTTT.

At least ten counts were recorded for this clonotype. The CDR3 loop reads CASSVGTQNEQFF. The CDR3 nucleotides read TGCGCCAGCAGCGTCGGGACACAAAATGAGCAGTTCTTC. The chain uses TRBV5-1 and TRBJ2-1, with a tentative D call TRBD1 (6 bases). The CDR3 extends over 13 amino acids. Germline V gene data show CDR1 as SGHRS and CDR2 as YFSETQ. V was clipped by 4 bases and J by 7 bases, with 12 bases between them.

This clonotype occurred many times. This chain uses TRBV7-8 with TRBJ2-7; 9 bases fit TRBD2. The germline CDR1 and CDR2 sequences are SGHVS and FQNEAQ. The CDR3 loop spans 16 amino acids. V lost 3 bases, J lost 4 bases, and 10 bases stayed unmatched. CDR3 DNA: TGTGCCAGCAGCTTGGACGCTAGCGGGACTTTTTACGAGCAGTACTTC. Amino acid sequence: CASSLDASGTFYEQYF.

A note on this clonotype: The CDR3 does not end in the conserved phenylalanine or tryptophan, so this is likely a read error. The chain employs TRBV5-5 and TRBJ1-1; possible D gene TRBD1, 5 bases. Germline V gene lookup returns CDR1 SGHKS and CDR2 YYEKEE (reference sequence). Trimming shortened V by 5 bases and J by 0 bases, and 8 bases separated the two germline ends. The length of the CDR3 is 13 residues. CDR3 sequence reads: CASRPRVNTEAFL. CDR3 DNA sequence: TGTGCCAGCAGGCCCAGGGTGAACACTGAAGCTTTCCTT.

This clonotype was seen only a few times. DNA of the CDR3: TGTGCCAGCAGCGTAGAGACTAGCGGGACCATCTCCCATACCTACGAGCAGTACTTC. Translated, it gives CASSVETSGTISHTYEQYF. The genes are TRBV9 and TRBJ2-7; TRBD2 matches at 11 bases. V gave up 0 bases and J gave up 2 bases; unmatched junction bases: 13. Germline values: CDR1 SGDLS, CDR2 YYNGEE. The CDR3 loop spans 19 amino acids.

This clonotype was counted between two and nine times. CDR3 sequence: CASSSSGRGQETQYF. CDR3 nucleotide sequence: TGTGCCAGCAGCTCTAGCGGGAGGGGGCAAGAGACCCAGTACTTC. V gene TRBV7-2 combines with J gene TRBJ2-5, with 12 bases identical to TRBD2. The ends lost 4 bases at V and 2 bases at J; junction bases unmatched: 2. CDR3 length: 15 residues. Germline lookup yields CDR1 SGHTA and CDR2 FQGNSA.